The 23 T cell receptor beta chains below were found in one sample sequenced in a study of blood T cell repertoires in COVID-19 (dated by TCRdb to the early 2020s). The method was the immunoSEQ multiplex PCR assay. TCRdb stores this immuneACCESS table with in-frame sequences only. Part of the clones is absent; in the studies checked, under half of the shortfall reflects unresolved V genes, and no reason is known for the rest. For this sample the table gives about 74,000 clones, of which almost 85% were detected only once. More than 8% of the sample is taken by the ten largest. The sequenced sample consisted of peripheral blood. Receptor source: a man in his fifties or sixties with active COVID-19.

The chain recombines TRBV3-1 (or the pseudogene TRBV3-2) with TRBJ1-3; no clear D gene. The CDR3 consists of 13 residues. V lost 4 bases to trimming and J lost 1 base, with 5 bases between them. The V gene's germline CDR1 is LGHDT and CDR2 YNNKEL (reference sequence). CDR3 protein: CASSLGSGNTIYF. CDR3 coding DNA: TGTGCCAGCAGCCTCGGGTCTGGAAACACCATATATTTT.

This clone was observed a handful of times. The rearrangement links TRBV21-1 to TRBJ2-5; no check of the table's D call, TRBD2, against the DNA was made. TRBV21-1 constitutes a pseudogene. The CDR3 is made up of 15 amino acids. CDR3 loop: CASSSLAGPQETQYF. CDR3 DNA sequence: TGTGCCAGCAGCAGCTTAGCGGGGCCCCAAGAGACCCAGTACTTC.

J is TRBJ1-1 and V is TRBV4-2, with D maybe TRBD1 (5 bases). The V and J ends lost 1 base and 1 base respectively, with 10 bases between them. The germline V gene encodes CDR1 LGHNA and CDR2 YNFKEQ. The CDR3 loop spans 15 amino acids. This chain's CDR3 is CASSQAAGPNTEAFF. DNA of the CDR3: TGTGCCAGCAGCCAAGCGGCAGGGCCGAACACTGAAGCTTTCTTT.

V is TRBV6-1 and J is TRBJ1-2; the D gene is possibly TRBD1 (6 bases). Between the trimmed V and J ends, which lost 1 base and 4 bases, there was a span of 10 bases. The CDR3 totals 14 residues. Germline CDR1 is MNHNS and CDR2 is SASEGT. The CDR3 DNA reads as TGTGCCAGCAGTGAAGGGCAGGGGATCTATGGCTACACCTTC. Its protein product is CASSEGQGIYGYTF.

V is TRBV2 and J is TRBJ2-7, with unresolved D. Germline CDR1 SNHLY, CDR2 FYNNEI. V was clipped by 0 bases and J by 11 bases, with 17 bases between them. The CDR3 is 14 residues long. The CDR3 loop is CASSEAGRSAWEYF. The CDR3 DNA is TGTGCCAGCAGTGAAGCGGGCAGGTCGGCCTGGGAGTACTTC.

J is TRBJ2-2 and V is TRBV11-3; 8 positions match TRBD1. V lost 5 bases, J lost 7 bases, and 6 bases stayed unmatched. Germline lookup yields CDR1 SGHNT and CDR2 YENEEA. CDR3 length: 14 amino acids. This CDR3 reads CASSGQGSVGELFF. The CDR3 bases are TGTGCCAGCAGCGGACAGGGTAGTGTCGGGGAGCTGTTTTTT.

This clone was counted only a few times. V gene TRBV5-1 combines with J gene TRBJ2-7, with 9 bases that match TRBD2. V shed 1 base and J 3 bases; nucleotides not matched to a gene: 8. The CDR3 contains 16 residues. Germline lookup yields CDR1 SGHRS and CDR2 YFSETQ. In DNA, the CDR3 is TGCGCCAGCAGCTTGTCTAGCGGGACCCAATTCTACGAGCAGTACTTC. Its translation: CASSLSSGTQFYEQYF.

This clone was detected only once. The chain employs TRBV6-1 and TRBJ2-1; D remains ambiguous. The CDR3 is 13 amino acids. Germline lookup yields CDR1 MNHNS and CDR2 SASEGT. V lost 6 bases and J lost 1, with 7 bases in between. The DNA for the CDR3 is TGTGCCAGCAGCTCCAGGTCCTACAATGAGCAGTTCTTC. Residues: CASSSRSYNEQFF.

This clone occurred once. The chain is built from TRBV5-1 and TRBJ2-1; TRBD2 matches 9 bases. CDR3 size: 15 residues. The V gene's germline CDR1 is SGHRS and CDR2 YFSETQ. The J segment lost 6 bases and the V segment lost 3 bases, leaving 7 bases of the junction unmatched. This CDR3 is CASSWGAGGLNEQFF. DNA of the CDR3: TGCGCCAGCAGCTGGGGGGCGGGAGGGCTCAATGAGCAGTTCTTC.

The chain couples TRBV7-9 to TRBJ2-5, with D tentatively TRBD1 (5 bases). CDR3 size: 14 residues. V lost 5 bases, J lost 0 bases, and 10 bases lay in between. Germline values: CDR1 SEHNR, CDR2 FQNEAQ (reference sequence). CDR3 region: CASSQSRDQETQYF. CDR3 in DNA: TGTGCCAGCAGCCAAAGCAGGGACCAAGAGACCCAGTACTTC.

J is TRBJ1-1 and V is TRBV3-1 (or the pseudogene TRBV3-2); unclear D gene. The CDR3 is 14 residues long. Germline lookup yields CDR1 LGHDT and CDR2 YNNKEL (reference sequence). Trimming stripped 5 bases from V and 4 bases from J, with 14 bases between. The CDR3 here is CASSGLTGSTEAFF. As DNA, the CDR3 is TGTGCCAGCAGCGGCCTCACGGGTTCCACTGAAGCTTTCTTT.

This clone came up once. The J gene is TRBJ2-3, the V gene TRBV29-1, with a possible D match to TRBD2 (6 bases). Trimming removed 4 bases at V and 6 bases at J, with 17 bases between. Germline CDR1 and CDR2: SQVTM and ANQGSEA. This CDR3 has 14 residues. The CDR3 sequence is CSVAFSGGGDTQYF. The CDR3 region has the DNA TGCAGCGTTGCATTCTCCGGGGGTGGGGATACGCAGTATTTT.

The V and J genes are TRBV2 and TRBJ2-3, with TRBD2 matching over 12 bases. The CDR3 extends over 17 amino acids. CDR1 SNHLY and CDR2 FYNNEI come from the germline V gene. Trimming at V came to 7 bases and at J to 2 bases, leaving 10 bases not matched to a gene. Here the CDR3 reads CASTGDTSGRTTDTQYF. The CDR3, as DNA: TGTGCCAGCACCGGGGACACTAGCGGGAGGACCACAGATACGCAGTATTTT.

The chain uses TRBV2 and TRBJ1-3; D is ambiguous. V gave up 4 bases and J gave up 2 bases, with 12 bases separating them. CDR1 and CDR2 (germline): SNHLY, FYNNEI. This CDR3 has 15 residues. CDR3 nucleotide sequence: TGTGCCAGCAGTGTTATGCGGGTGGCTGGAAACACCATATATTTT. It encodes CASSVMRVAGNTIYF. Full variable domain (rest looked up from reference TRBV2 and TRBJ1-3): EPEVTQTPSHQVTQMGQEVILRCVPISNHLYFYWYRQILGQKVEFLVSFYNNEISEKSEIFDDQFSVERPDGSNFTLKIRSTKLEDSAMYFCASSVMRVAGNTIYFGEGSWLTVV.

The V gene is TRBV18, the J gene TRBJ1-2, with 7 bases lining up with TRBD1. The CDR3 extends over 16 amino acids. V shed 0 bases, J shed 3 bases, and the junction held 7 bases outside the gene matches. In germline, CDR1 is KGHSH, CDR2 LQKENI. Written as DNA, the CDR3 is TGTGCCAGCTCACCACCCGGTTCCACAGGGGACTATGGCTACACCTTC. Protein product: CASSPPGSTGDYGYTF. Looking up the rest from reference TRBV18 and TRBJ1-2 gives the full variable domain: NAGVMQNPRHLVRRRGQEARLRCSPMKGHSHVYWYRQLPEEGLKFMVYLQKENIIDESGMPKERFSAEFPKEGPSILRIQQVVRGDSAAYFCASSPPGSTGDYGYTFGSGTRLTVV.

The rearrangement links TRBV2 to TRBJ1-2, with TRBD1 as a possible D gene (5 bases). Looked up from germline, CDR1 is SNHLY and CDR2 is FYNNEI. Trimming took off 3 bases at V and 3 bases at J, with 11 bases between the two ends. CDR3 length: 14 residues. The CDR3 DNA follows: TGTGCCAGCAGTGAGGCCCGGGACTACTATGGCTACACCTTC. The encoded protein is CASSEARDYYGYTF.

V and J are TRBV6-4 and TRBJ2-7, with 11 bases that match TRBD2. Germline V CDR1 and CDR2: MRHNA, SNTAGT. This CDR3 has 16 amino acids. V shed 10 bases, J shed 2 bases, and the junction held 13 bases outside the gene matches. CDR3 protein: CANDREKTSGTYEQYF. As DNA, the CDR3 is TGTGCCAACGACAGGGAGAAGACTAGCGGGACCTACGAGCAGTACTTC.

The chain combines TRBV19 with TRBJ2-1; 7 bases match TRBD2. CDR1 and CDR2 (germline): LNHDA, SQIVND (reference sequence). The CDR3 sequence is 15 residues long. V lost 10 bases, J lost 11 bases, and 20 bases stayed unmatched. The CDR3 is CATSVKASGIAQQFF. The CDR3 coding sequence is TGTGCCACCTCGGTGAAGGCTAGCGGAATTGCCCAGCAGTTCTTC.

This chain uses TRBV5-4 with TRBJ2-2; TRBD1 is a possible D gene (6 bases). V was clipped by 2 bases and J by 2 bases, with 10 bases between them. CDR1 and CDR2 (germline): SGHNT, YYREEE (reference sequence). CDR3 length: 15 amino acids. As DNA, the CDR3 is TGTGCCAGCAGCTTATCCGGGACAAACACCGGGGAGCTGTTTTTT. Amino acid sequence: CASSLSGTNTGELFF.

The chain has TRBV12-2 and TRBJ1-5. TRBV12-2 is deemed a pseudogene. The CDR3 runs to 18 residues. CDR3 protein: CASRSRCTAPGGRQPQHF. Written as DNA, the CDR3 is TGTGCAAGTCGCTCCCGATGTACGGCCCCCGGAGGTCGTCAGCCCCAGCATTTT.

This clone was counted a single time. The V and J genes are TRBV9 and TRBJ1-1; a possible D gene is TRBD1 (6 bases). Germline lookup yields CDR1 SGDLS and CDR2 YYNGEE. The CDR3 has 14 amino acids. Trimming shortened V by 4 bases and J by 5 bases, and 15 bases separated the two germline ends. CDR3 sequence (DNA): TGTGCCAGCAGCCTACAACAGGGAGAGACTGAAGCTTTCTTT. Its protein product is CASSLQQGETEAFF.

J is TRBJ1-2 and V is TRBV5-1, with 7 bases aligning to TRBD1. Germline-derived CDR1 and CDR2 are SGHRS and YFSETQ. V lost 0 bases, J lost 8 bases, and 10 bases stayed unmatched. This CDR3 region has 15 residues. The CDR3 is CASSLDGRGVEGYTF. CDR3 nucleotide sequence: TGCGCCAGCAGCTTGGATGGCAGGGGGGTAGAGGGCTACACCTTC.

In DNA, the CDR3 is TGTGCCGGAGAAGGACAGGGGGGTGGAAACACCATATATTTT. Amino acids: CAGEGQGGGNTIYF. This chain links TRBV7-9 with TRBJ1-3, with 10 bases identical to TRBD1. V lost 11 bases to trimming and J lost 3 bases; unmatched junction nucleotides: 7. Germline assignment: CDR1 SEHNR and CDR2 FQNEAQ (reference sequence). The CDR3 loop spans 14 amino acids.